This entry lists 23 T cell receptor beta chains sequenced from one sample in a study of blood T cell repertoires in COVID-19. The method was immunoSEQ multiplex PCR; TCRdb's version includes in-frame clones alone and lacks a portion of them. The sample includes 150,000 to 180,000 clones, about four fifths seen only once; the top ten take 0.5% to 0.65%. Sequencing input: peripheral blood. Receptors originate from a man aged 55 to 70 with acute or convalescent COVID-19.

This clone was observed a few times. The genes are TRBV30 and TRBJ2-1; TRBD2 might be the D (6 bases). The CDR3 extends over 15 amino acids. Deletions cut 0 bases from V and 3 bases from J, with 12 bases between. Germline V gene sequence: CDR1 GTSNPN, CDR2 SVGIG (reference sequence). The CDR3 spells CAWSVRRGVYNEQFF. In nucleotides, the CDR3 is TGTGCCTGGAGTGTACGGCGGGGCGTCTACAATGAGCAGTTCTTC. Complete variable domain (other parts from reference TRBV30 and TRBJ2-1): SQTIHQWPATLVQPVGSPLSLECTVEGTSNPNLYWYRQAAGRGLQLLFYSVGIGQISSEVPQNLSASRPQDRQFILSSKKLLLSDSGFYLCAWSVRRGVYNEQFFGPGTRLTVL.

The chain joins TRBV3-1 (or the pseudogene TRBV3-2) to TRBJ1-2; D gene ambiguous. The CDR3 covers 12 residues. Germline values: CDR1 LGHDT, CDR2 YNNKEL (reference sequence). With 3 bases removed from V and 7 bases from J, the gap between germline ends came to 9 bases. The CDR3 nucleotides read TGTGCCAGCAGCCAGCCGGGTGGTGGCTACACCTTC. Translating it yields CASSQPGGGYTF.

This clone was detected only a few times. The chain has TRBV10-3 and TRBJ2-4, with a weak D call TRBD1 (5 bases). Trimming shortened V by 3 bases and J by 0 bases, and 12 bases separated the two germline ends. The CDR3 sequence is 16 residues long. CDR1 is ENHRY and CDR2 is SYGVKD in the germline V gene. As DNA, the CDR3 is TGTGCCATCAGTGATCCCAGGGTCCTAGCCAAAAACATTCAGTACTTC. It encodes CAISDPRVLAKNIQYF.

This clone was observed a handful of times. The gene calls are TRBV27 and TRBJ2-7; no clear D. The CDR3 runs to 14 residues. Trimming pared 6 bases from V and 0 bases from J, leaving 12 bases between. Germline-derived CDR1 and CDR2 are MNHEY and SMNVEV (reference sequence). The CDR3, as DNA: TGTGCCAGCAGCCAAAGCAAAAGCTCCTACGAGCAGTACTTC. Its protein is CASSQSKSSYEQYF.

The gene calls are TRBV5-1 and TRBJ1-6; 8 bases agree with TRBD1. CDR1 and CDR2 (germline): SGHRS, YFSETQ. With 4 bases clipped from V and 3 bases from J, the junction kept 3 bases outside the gene matches. The CDR3 runs 15 residues. CDR3 residues: CASSVDRGYNSPLHF. The CDR3 nucleotides are TGCGCCAGCAGCGTCGACAGGGGCTATAATTCACCCCTCCACTTT. Drawing the rest from reference TRBV5-1 and TRBJ1-6, the complete variable domain is KAGVTQTPRYLIKTRGQQVTLSCSPISGHRSVSWYQQTPGQGLQFLFEYFSETQRNKGNFPGRFSGRQFSNSRSEMNVSTLELGDSALYLCASSVDRGYNSPLHFGNGTRLTVT.

V is TRBV7-9 and J is TRBJ1-4; 8 bases map to TRBD1. Germline assignment: CDR1 SEHNR and CDR2 FQNEAQ (reference sequence). CDR3 length equals 13 residues. Germline trimming cut 10 bases from V and 8 bases from J; bases unmatched to any gene: 9. CDR3 sequence (DNA): TGTGCCACCCAGGGGGCTGGAGAGGAAAAACTGTTTTTT. This sequence encodes CATQGAGEEKLFF.

The gene calls are TRBV5-4 and TRBJ2-2; 10 bases agree with TRBD1. J lost 7 bases, V lost 3 bases, and 6 bases had no gene match. The CDR3 has 15 residues. Germline V gene data show CDR1 as SGHNT and CDR2 as YYREEE (reference sequence). In DNA, the CDR3 is TGTGCCAGCAGCTGGGACAGGGGTACGGTCGGGGAGCTGTTTTTT. It yields the protein CASSWDRGTVGELFF.

This chain links TRBV6-4 with TRBJ1-5; D possibly corresponds to TRBD1 (5 bases). Trimming removed 5 bases at V and 1 base at J, with 15 bases between. CDR3 length: 16 residues. CDR1 is MRHNA, CDR2 SNTAGT, per germline. This chain's CDR3 is CASSPDSGGSNQPQHF. The CDR3 DNA is TGTGCCAGCAGTCCTGACAGCGGGGGAAGCAATCAGCCCCAGCATTTT.

The J gene is TRBJ2-5, the V gene TRBV24-1; TRBD2 might be the D (5 bases). Trimming shortened V by 8 bases and J by 7 bases, and 16 bases separated the two germline ends. Germline lookup yields CDR1 KGHDR and CDR2 SFDVKD. This CDR3 has 13 amino acids. The CDR3 sequence: CATTSSGRPTQYF. The CDR3 DNA follows: TGTGCCACCACCTCAAGCGGAAGACCGACCCAGTACTTC.

This sequence joins TRBV6-5 and TRBJ1-5; possible D gene TRBD1, 5 bases. CDR1 is MNHEY, CDR2 SVGAGI, per germline. The CDR3 totals 13 residues. Trimming cost V 6 bases and J 7 bases, with 13 bases left between them. The CDR3 protein is CASSPREDQPQHF. CDR3 DNA sequence: TGTGCCAGCAGCCCCAGGGAAGACCAGCCCCAGCATTTT.

This chain connects TRBV5-4 to TRBJ2-7, with a tentative D call TRBD2 (5 bases). Germline CDR1 is SGHNT and CDR2 is YYREEE (reference sequence). Trimming left V 0 bases short and J 6 bases short, with 13 bases between. The CDR3 is 14 residues long. CDR3 nucleotides: TGTGCCAGCAGCTTGGCTGGGAGTCCCCGCGAGCAGTACTTC. It codes for CASSLAGSPREQYF.

The CDR3 here is CASRTGSSYEQYF. The CDR3 nucleotides read TGTGCCAGCAGGACAGGGAGCTCCTACGAGCAGTACTTC. This sequence joins TRBV27 and TRBJ2-7; 7 positions match TRBD1. The CDR3 loop spans 13 amino acids. Germline lookup yields CDR1 MNHEY and CDR2 SMNVEV (reference sequence). J lost 0 bases, V lost 6 bases, and 2 bases had no gene match.

This clone was found a few times. The chain carries TRBV5-5 and TRBJ1-3; no reliable D call. Germline CDR1 is SGHKS and CDR2 is YYEKEE (reference sequence). The CDR3 totals 15 residues. Trimming cost V 2 bases and J 6 bases, with 15 bases left between them. CDR3 in amino acids: CASSFAGAVENTIYF. CDR3 in DNA: TGTGCCAGCAGCTTTGCGGGCGCTGTGGAAAACACCATATATTTT.

This sequence joins TRBV11-2 and TRBJ2-7; 8 bases line up with TRBD1. This CDR3 is built from 14 residues. V lost 5 bases to trimming and J lost 2 bases; unmatched junction nucleotides: 5. The V gene's germline CDR1 is SGHAT and CDR2 FQNNGV. CDR3 nucleotide sequence: TGTGCCAGCAGCCCTAGGACAGGGACCTACGAGCAGTACTTC. Its protein product is CASSPRTGTYEQYF.

The gene calls are TRBV9 and TRBJ2-2, with a possible D match to TRBD2 (5 bases). The CDR3 totals 15 residues. V dropped 5 bases and J dropped 5 bases, with 16 bases sitting between them. Looked up from germline, CDR1 is SGDLS and CDR2 is YYNGEE. The CDR3 nucleotides read TGTGCCAGCAGTCCCCGACCCGGAGGTACCGGGGAGCTGTTTTTT. It translates to CASSPRPGGTGELFF.

The V gene is TRBV7-9, the J gene TRBJ2-1, with 12 bases aligning to TRBD2. CDR1 is SEHNR and CDR2 is FQNEAQ in the germline V gene (reference sequence). J gave up 4 bases and V 5 bases, and 15 bases lay outside the gene matches. The CDR3 has 19 amino acids. The CDR3 sequence: CASSLNLRGLAGGYNEQFF. The CDR3 DNA reads as TGTGCCAGCAGCCTCAACCTCCGAGGGCTAGCGGGAGGGTACAATGAGCAGTTCTTC.

The chain employs TRBV6-1 and TRBJ1-2; TRBD1 agrees at 9 bases. The trim removed 1 base at V and 5 bases at J, leaving 5 bases unmatched. The CDR3 spans 15 residues. In germline, CDR1 is MNHNS, CDR2 SASEGT. CDR3 sequence reads: CASSEGTGAWYGYTF. CDR3 coding DNA: TGTGCCAGCAGTGAAGGGACAGGGGCTTGGTATGGCTACACCTTC.

The chain combines TRBV16 with TRBJ2-1; 7 nucleotides line up with TRBD2. The CDR3 sequence is 16 residues long. The germline V gene has CDR1 KGHSY and CDR2 FQNENV. Unmatched junction bases numbered 4, after V lost 2 bases and J lost 0 bases. The chain's CDR3 is CASSQRKRGSYNEQFF. DNA for the CDR3: TGTGCCAGCAGCCAAAGGAAGCGGGGCTCCTACAATGAGCAGTTCTTC.

The rearrangement joins TRBV19 to TRBJ2-3; 11 positions agree with TRBD2. The CDR3 spans 15 residues. Trimming at V came to 3 bases and at J to 6 bases, leaving 5 bases not matched to a gene. CDR1 and CDR2 from the germline V gene are LNHDA and SQIVND (reference sequence). CDR3 region: CASSMASGGRDTQYF. CDR3 coding DNA: TGTGCCAGTAGTATGGCTAGCGGGGGGAGGGATACGCAGTATTTT. The whole variable domain, filled in from reference TRBV19 and TRBJ2-3, reads DGGITQSPKYLFRKEGQNVTLSCEQNLNHDAMYWYRQDPGQGLRLIYYSQIVNDFQKGDIAEGYSVSREKKESFPLTVTSAQKNPTAFYLCASSMASGGRDTQYFGPGTRLTVL.

The CDR3 is CAISESRGAFF. CDR3 in DNA: TGTGCCATCAGTGAGTCAAGGGGAGCTTTCTTT. V is TRBV10-3 and J is TRBJ1-1; possible D gene TRBD1, 5 bases. V was shortened by 0 bases and J by 10 bases, with 6 bases between the two germline ends. The CDR3 loop spans 11 amino acids. Germline assignment: CDR1 ENHRY and CDR2 SYGVKD.

The rearrangement joins TRBV4-1 to TRBJ2-5; 9 bases map to TRBD1. From germline, CDR1 is MGHRA and CDR2 YSYEKL. The CDR3 consists of 16 residues. The V and J ends lost 0 bases and 9 bases, in that order; junction bases with no gene match: 11. The CDR3 DNA reads as TGCGCCAGCAGCCAAGAGCCACCGGGACAGGGAAGTTCCCAGTACTTC. Its translation is CASSQEPPGQGSSQYF.

This clone was counted between two and nine times. This chain links TRBV4-1 with TRBJ1-4; perhaps TRBD1 as D (5 bases). The germline V gene encodes CDR1 MGHRA and CDR2 YSYEKL. With 7 bases removed from V and 1 base from J, the gap between germline ends came to 16 bases. The CDR3 sequence is 16 residues long. The CDR3 here is CASIWGGLRTNEKLFF. CDR3 nucleotides: TGCGCCAGCATTTGGGGGGGGTTGAGAACTAATGAAAAACTGTTTTTT.

This chain links TRBV2 with TRBJ1-2; D is possibly TRBD1 (5 bases). Per germline, CDR1 SNHLY and CDR2 FYNNEI. V was clipped by 0 bases and J by 4 bases, with 9 bases between them. The CDR3 length is 14 residues. The CDR3, as DNA: TGTGCCAGCAGTGAAGCGGGGCAGGGCTATGGCTACACCTTC. Translated, it gives CASSEAGQGYGYTF.